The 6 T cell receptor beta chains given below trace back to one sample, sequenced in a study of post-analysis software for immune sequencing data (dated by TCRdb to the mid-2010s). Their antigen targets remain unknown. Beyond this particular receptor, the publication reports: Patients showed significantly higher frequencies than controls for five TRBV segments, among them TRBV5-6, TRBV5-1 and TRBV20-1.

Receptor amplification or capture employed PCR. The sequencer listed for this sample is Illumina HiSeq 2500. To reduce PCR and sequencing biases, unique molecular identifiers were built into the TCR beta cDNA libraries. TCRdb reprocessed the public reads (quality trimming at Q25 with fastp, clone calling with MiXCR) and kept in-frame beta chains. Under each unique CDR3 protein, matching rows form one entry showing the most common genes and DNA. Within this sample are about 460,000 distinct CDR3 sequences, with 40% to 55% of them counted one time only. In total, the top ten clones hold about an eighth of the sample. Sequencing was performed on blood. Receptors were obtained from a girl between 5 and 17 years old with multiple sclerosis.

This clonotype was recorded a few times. CDR3 sequence reads: CASSLATGRARRGTDTQYF. In DNA form, the CDR3 reads TGCGCCAGCAGCTTGGCCACCGGGAGGGCCCGACGTGGCACAGATACGCAGTATTTT. The gene calls are TRBV5-1 and TRBJ2-3; 8 bases map to TRBD2. The CDR3 length is 19 residues. V lost 0 bases to trimming and J lost 1 base; unmatched junction nucleotides: 13. Germline assignment: CDR1 SGHRS and CDR2 YFSETQ.

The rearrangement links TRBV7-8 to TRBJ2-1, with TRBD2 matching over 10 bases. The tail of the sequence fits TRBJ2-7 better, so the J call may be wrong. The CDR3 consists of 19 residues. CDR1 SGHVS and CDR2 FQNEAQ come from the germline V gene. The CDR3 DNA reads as TGTGCCAGCAGCTTAGCGCTGCTAGCGGGAGCCCATCCTTACAATGAGCAGTACTTC. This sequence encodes CASSLALLAGAHPYNEQYF.

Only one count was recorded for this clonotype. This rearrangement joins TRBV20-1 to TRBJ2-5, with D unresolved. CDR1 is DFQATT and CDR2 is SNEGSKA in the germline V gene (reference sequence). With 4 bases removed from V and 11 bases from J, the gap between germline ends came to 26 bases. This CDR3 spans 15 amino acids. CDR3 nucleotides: TGCAGTGCTAATCCCCAATATAGCTCCTACAATGAGCAGTACTTC. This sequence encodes CSANPQYSSYNEQYF.

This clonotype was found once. The chain's CDR3 is CASSLPSPVEQYF. CDR3 coding DNA: TGCGCCAGCAGCTTGCCTAGCCCCGTTGAGCAGTACTTC. The rearrangement uses TRBV5-1 and TRBJ2-5; a weak D match, TRBD2 (5 bases). The length of the CDR3 is 13 residues. V lost 1 base, J lost 11 bases, and 15 bases lay in between. Germline V gene data show CDR1 as SGHRS and CDR2 as YFSETQ.

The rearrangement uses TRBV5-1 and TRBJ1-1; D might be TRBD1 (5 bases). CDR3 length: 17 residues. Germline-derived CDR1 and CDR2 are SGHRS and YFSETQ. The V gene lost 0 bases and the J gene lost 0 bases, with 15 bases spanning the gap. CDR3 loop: CASSLEGRRIMNTEAFF. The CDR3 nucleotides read TGCGCCAGCAGCTTGGAGGGACGGAGGATCATGAACACTGAAGCTTTCTTT.

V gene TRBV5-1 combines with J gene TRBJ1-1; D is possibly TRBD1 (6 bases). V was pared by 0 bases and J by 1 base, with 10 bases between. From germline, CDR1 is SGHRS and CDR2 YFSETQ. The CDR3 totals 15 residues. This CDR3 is CASSLAGGQNTEAFF. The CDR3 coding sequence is TGCGCCAGCAGCTTGGCTGGGGGGCAGAACACTGAAGCTTTCTTT.